These 19 T cell receptor beta chains share one sample of origin, sequenced in a study of blood T cell repertoires in COVID-19 (TCRdb year 2020). Libraries were built with the immunoSEQ multiplex PCR assay. Entries here come from immuneACCESS through TCRdb and include only in-frame sequences with V and J called. Some clones fail to appear in such tables; in the studies checked, an unresolved V gene covers under half of the shortfall, and the cause of the remainder is unknown. The sample includes approximately 66,000 clones, with roughly 90% observed a single time. The ten largest clones take up about 21% of the sample. The sequenced material came from peripheral blood. The receptors shown here come from a woman aged 45 to 65 with active or convalescent COVID-19.

The V call is TRBV10-3, the J call TRBJ2-3; 10 positions agree with TRBD1. The J segment lost 2 bases and the V segment lost 8 bases, leaving 7 bases of the junction unmatched. The CDR3 sequence is 15 residues long. The germline V gene has CDR1 ENHRY and CDR2 SYGVKD. CDR3 in DNA: TGTGCCATCGGGGACAGGGGAAGTCCCACAGATACGCAGTATTTT. Residues: CAIGDRGSPTDTQYF.

This clone was detected only a few times. The chain combines TRBV5-1 with TRBJ1-2; the match to TRBD1 covers 9 bases. The CDR3 is 17 residues long. Germline V gene sequence: CDR1 SGHRS, CDR2 YFSETQ. V gave up 4 bases and J gave up 1 base; unmatched junction bases: 11. The CDR3 is CASSPQGTGRRNYGYTF. The CDR3 nucleotides read TGCGCCAGCAGCCCCCAGGGGACAGGGAGACGTAACTATGGCTACACCTTC.

This clone was seen a single time. The V and J genes are TRBV5-4 and TRBJ2-2; 12 bases match TRBD2. Germline values: CDR1 SGHNT, CDR2 YYREEE (reference sequence). The junction had 6 bases not matched to a gene; V was cut back by 6 bases and J by 6 bases. The CDR3 runs to 15 residues. The CDR3 loop is CASMRLAGGSGELFF. The CDR3 DNA sequence: TGTGCCAGCATGCGGCTAGCGGGAGGGTCCGGGGAGCTGTTTTTT.

The chain recombines TRBV7-6 with TRBJ2-7, with D unclear. The V and J ends lost 5 bases and 0 bases respectively, with 17 bases between them. Germline-derived CDR1 and CDR2 are SGHVS and FNYEAQ. The CDR3 has 16 residues. The CDR3 here is CASSRSLRFSSYEQYF. The DNA for the CDR3 is TGTGCCAGCAGCCGCTCCTTGCGGTTTAGCTCCTACGAGCAGTACTTC.

V gene TRBV5-4 combines with J gene TRBJ2-7, with 10 bases matching TRBD2. Germline V gives CDR1 SGHNT, CDR2 YYREEE (reference sequence). This CDR3 has 15 residues. Losses at the gene ends were 4 bases for V and 2 bases for J; bases not matched to a gene: 6. CDR3: CASSLTSGRAYEQYF. CDR3 nucleotides: TGTGCCAGCAGCCTGACTAGCGGGCGAGCCTACGAGCAGTACTTC. The full variable domain, its missing parts supplied by reference TRBV5-4 and TRBJ2-7, is ETGVTQSPTHLIKTRGQQVTLRCSSQSGHNTVSWYQQALGQGPQFIFQYYREEENGRGNFPPRFSGLQFPNYSSELNVNALELDDSALYLCASSLTSGRAYEQYFGPGTRLTVT.

The rearrangement joins TRBV4-2 to TRBJ2-1, with D possibly being TRBD2 (5 bases). Per germline, CDR1 LGHNA and CDR2 YNFKEQ. Trimming left V 4 bases short and J 4 bases short, with 14 bases between. The CDR3 totals 15 residues. CDR3 DNA sequence: TGTGCCAGCAGCCGCGCACTGGAGCGGTACAATGAGCAGTTCTTC. Amino acid sequence: CASSRALERYNEQFF.

This chain links TRBV9 with TRBJ2-1; maybe TRBD2 (6 bases). The CDR3 runs 17 residues. CDR1 is SGDLS and CDR2 is YYNGEE in the germline V gene. Trimming took off 3 bases at V and 1 base at J, with 17 bases between the two ends. In DNA form, the CDR3 reads TGTGCCAGCAGCGCGCCCCGCGGAGGGCAGTCCTACAATGAGCAGTTCTTC. Amino acid sequence: CASSAPRGGQSYNEQFF.

V usage is TRBV21-1 and J usage is TRBJ1-6; TRBD1, as called in the table, went unchecked against the DNA. TRBV21-1 corresponds to a pseudogene. CDR3 length: 16 residues. CDR3 amino acids: CASSKAADRDNSPLHF. DNA for the CDR3: TGTGCCAGCAGCAAAGCAGCGGACAGGGACAATTCACCCCTCCACTTT.

The chain joins TRBV7-6 to TRBJ2-7; 8 bases are shared with TRBD2. Germline values: CDR1 SGHVS, CDR2 FNYEAQ. CDR3 length equals 15 residues. With V trimmed by 4 bases and J by 6 bases, 11 bases remained unmatched. The CDR3 DNA reads as TGTGCCAGCAGCTCCGGTGGTCAGCGGGAGTCCGAGCAGTACTTC. This gives the protein CASSSGGQRESEQYF.

This rearrangement joins TRBV19 to TRBJ2-7, with D perhaps matching TRBD2 (6 bases). Germline V gene lookup returns CDR1 LNHDA and CDR2 SQIVND (reference sequence). The CDR3 covers 16 residues. The V end was cut by 4 bases, the J end by 1 base, with 17 bases between. The CDR3 reads CASSTRPGRKSYEQYF. Written as DNA, the CDR3 is TGTGCCAGTAGTACCCGTCCCGGGAGAAAATCCTACGAGCAGTACTTC.

The V and J genes are TRBV4-2 and TRBJ1-1, with 7 bases identical to TRBD1. V lost 4 bases, J lost 5 bases, and 10 bases stayed unmatched. CDR1 and CDR2 (germline): LGHNA, YNFKEQ. CDR3 length equals 15 residues. The CDR3 here is CASSPLGGVGTEAFF. DNA for the CDR3: TGTGCCAGCAGCCCCCTAGGGGGCGTAGGAACTGAAGCTTTCTTT.

The gene calls are TRBV7-9 and TRBJ2-7; the D gene is possibly TRBD1 (5 bases). CDR1 SEHNR and CDR2 FQNEAQ come from the germline V gene (reference sequence). V lost 2 bases, J lost 3 bases, and 5 bases lay in between. The CDR3 has 12 amino acids. The CDR3 region is CASSLRGYEQYF. DNA of the CDR3: TGTGCCAGCAGCTTAAGGGGCTACGAGCAGTACTTC.

This clone was seen a single time. The chain uses TRBV10-2 and TRBJ1-2, with D maybe TRBD1 (6 bases). Germline V gene sequence: CDR1 WSHSY, CDR2 SAAADI. The length of the CDR3 is 15 residues. The V end lost 7 bases, the J end lost 4 bases, and 19 bases lay between the germline ends. DNA of the CDR3: TGCGCCAGCACCCATCGTGAACAGGGTGCCTATGGCTACACCTTC. Translated: CASTHREQGAYGYTF.

The V and J genes are TRBV18 and TRBJ2-7; D is possibly TRBD1 (5 bases). The V end lost 5 bases, the J end lost 3 bases, and 14 bases lay between the germline ends. This CDR3 is built from 14 residues. Germline CDR1 reads KGHSH; CDR2 reads LQKENI. The CDR3 reads CASSSDRGFYEQYF. The DNA of the CDR3 is TGTGCCAGCTCAAGCGACAGAGGATTCTACGAGCAGTACTTC.

V usage is TRBV7-3 and J usage is TRBJ2-3; 8 bases align to TRBD1. Germline V gene lookup returns CDR1 SGHTA and CDR2 FQGTGA. V was clipped by 5 bases and J by 2 bases; unmatched bases: 3. The CDR3 runs to 14 residues. The CDR3, as DNA: TGTGCCAGCAGCATGACAGGGGACACAGATACGCAGTATTTT. It is translated as CASSMTGDTDTQYF.

V and J are TRBV5-1 and TRBJ2-7, with D perhaps TRBD2 (6 bases). Between the trimmed V and J ends, which lost 3 bases and 2 bases, there was a span of 12 bases. This CDR3 spans 14 amino acids. Germline-derived CDR1 and CDR2 are SGHRS and YFSETQ. The CDR3 nucleotides read TGCGCCAGCAGCTGGGGGGACGGTGCCTACGAGCAGTACTTC. Translated: CASSWGDGAYEQYF.

This clone appeared a few times. The chain joins TRBV30 to TRBJ1-1; D is undetermined. The V gene lost 3 bases and the J gene lost 1 base, with 3 bases spanning the gap. The CDR3 covers 11 residues. The germline CDR1 and CDR2 sequences are GTSNPN and SVGIG (reference sequence). The CDR3 region has the DNA TGTGCCTGGAGCTGGAACACTGAAGCTTTCTTT. Translated: CAWSWNTEAFF.

The rearrangement links TRBV28 to TRBJ2-3; D gene unclear. Per the germline V gene, CDR1 is MDHEN and CDR2 is SYDVKM. This CDR3 is built from 14 residues. Trimming took 5 bases from V and 3 from J, leaving 12 bases between them. The CDR3 DNA reads as TGTGCCAGCAGTGTGGGCCCATCAACAGATACGCAGTATTTT. Translation: CASSVGPSTDTQYF.

This sequence joins TRBV2 and TRBJ2-5; D may be TRBD2 (6 bases). Germline loops: CDR1 SNHLY, CDR2 FYNNEI. This CDR3 has 17 amino acids. V was clipped by 10 bases and J by 1 base, with 25 bases between them. The CDR3 DNA follows: TGTGCCACACGCACCGGAGGGTTTCGAAAGGCCCAAGAGACCCAGTACTTC. Translated, it gives CATRTGGFRKAQETQYF.